This TCR beta chain was profiled in a study of shared clonotypes between healthy human individuals. The table lists this clone with a count of one. A read error may explain this, as a much larger clone is one base away. The same CDR3 can be traced to other DNA sequences in this sample. Germline-derived CDR1 and CDR2 are SQVTM and ANQGSEA. The CDR3 is 15 residues long. Trimming removed 4 bases from V and 2 bases from J; junction bases left unmatched: 11. The run depth of the assay was deep. TCRdb's copy holds only in-frame clones and misses some; the assay was immunoSEQ multiplex PCR. The sample lists about 600,000 clones; around 76% were seen once.

This chain connects TRBV29-1 to TRBJ2-7; TRBD1 aligns across 7 bases. The specimen sequenced was PBMCs. This clonotype originated in a woman in her thirties or forties in good health. Some clones in this sample may be carry-over from other donors' samples. The CDR3 reads CSVGALDRHPYEQYF. The CDR3 coding sequence is TGCAGCGTTGGAGCCTTGGACAGGCACCCCTACGAGCAGTACTTC.